This paragraph covers one T cell receptor (beta chain) sequence. As yet, its antigen is unknown. Clones were read by immunoSEQ multiplex PCR, and TCRdb kept only the in-frame ones, dropping some. The data contain about 590,000 clones, about 95% of them singletons. Naive-designated CD8 cells lacked CD45RO, were positively enriched for CCR7, and omitted terminally differentiated effector memory CD45RA+ cells. The data originate from a study of shared clonotypes between healthy human individuals. Background on the study: CD4 naive cells filled three plates per donor, CD4 memory three, CD8 naive two and CD8 memory one. General study points: Clonotypes which were not shared had lower generation probabilities than clonotypes that all four donors shared. Compared with memory subsets, naive subsets generally had larger estimated richness.

The germline CDR1 and CDR2 sequences are MNHEY and SVGAGI. The CDR3 loop spans 13 amino acids. V was cut by 7 bases and J by 5 bases, with 14 bases left in between. Material: naive CD8+ T cells sorted from blood. The sequence was obtained from a woman aged 25 to 39 in good health. The chain employs TRBV6-5 and TRBJ1-1; D may be TRBD1 (5 bases). CDR3 DNA sequence: TGTGCCAGCACCGCGGCCCAGGGTACTGAAGCTTTCTTT. Its protein product is CASTAAQGTEAFF.